This T cell receptor beta chain was identified in a study of shared clonotypes between healthy human individuals. Study-wide results and caveats: Larger estimated richness was generally recorded for naive subsets relative to memory subsets.

The CDR3 is 14 residues long. With 0 bases removed from V and 6 bases from J, the gap between germline ends came to 13 bases. CDR1 is SGHRS and CDR2 is YFSETQ in the germline V gene. Worth noting for this clone: Its antigen is still unknown.

The assay was immunoSEQ multiplex PCR, and TCRdb's table has in-frame clones only and misses some. This repertoire shows about 380,000 clones, about 96% found once; its top ten account for around 0.29%. Specimen: memory CD8+ T cells sorted from blood. Subset given: CD45RO+ cells pooled with CCR7-negative TemRA cells. The receptor was isolated from a man aged 25 to 45 in good health. The V gene is TRBV5-1, the J gene TRBJ2-7; D may correspond to TRBD1 or TRBD2 (5 bases each). CDR3 sequence: CASSLEAPGGEQYF. As DNA, the CDR3 is TGCGCCAGCAGCTTGGAGGCCCCTGGGGGCGAGCAGTACTTC.